This passage covers 22 T cell receptor beta chains from one sample sequenced in a study of glioma-infiltrating T cells. The iRepertoire nested amplicon-rescue multiplex PCR amplified TCR alpha and beta CDR3s from RNA. MiXCR was run by TCRdb on the multiplex PCR reads, yielding one entry per CDR3 protein. The repertoire holds fewer than 500,000 distinct CDR3 sequences, with around 45% as singletons. The material sequenced was glioma tissue, nonneoplastic brain tissue, or PBMCs (not recorded which). The receptors come from a human donor with low-grade glioma or glioblastoma, undergoing nonglioma brain surgery, or in good health (not recorded which).

The table lists this clonotype with a count of one. A much larger clone sits a single nucleotide away, making a read error possible. This chain uses TRBV20-1 with TRBJ2-1; 8 bases fit TRBD2. Germline V CDR1 and CDR2: DFQATT, SNEGSKA (reference sequence). This CDR3 region has 14 residues. The chain's CDR3 is CSANSGDSYNEQLF. The CDR3 DNA reads as TGCAGTGCGAATAGCGGGGACTCCTACAATGAGCAGTTATTC.

Written as DNA, the CDR3 is TGTGCCAGCAGCTTACTTTTCCGTTCCGGGAGGAAGACTGAAGCTTTCTTT. This encodes CASSLLFRSGRKTEAFF. The gene calls are TRBV7-2 and TRBJ1-1; D is unresolved. The CDR3 length is 17 residues. Trimming took off 2 bases at V and 5 bases at J, with 21 bases between the two ends. Germline values: CDR1 SGHTA, CDR2 FQGNSA.

With regard to this clonotype: With a much larger clone just one base away, this may be a read error. J is TRBJ1-5 and V is TRBV27; D is unresolved. Germline V gene lookup returns CDR1 MNHEY and CDR2 SMNVEV (reference sequence). There are 13 residues in the CDR3. As DNA, the CDR3 is TGTGCCAGCAGTTTAGGCGGGCTTCAGCCCCGGCATTTT. Protein: CASSLGGLQPRHF.

This clonotype has ten or more counts. The V gene is TRBV20-1, the J gene TRBJ1-1; D may be TRBD1 (6 bases). V was trimmed by 4 bases and J by 7 bases, leaving 16 bases between them. The V gene's germline CDR1 is DFQATT and CDR2 SNEGSKA (reference sequence). This CDR3 contains 13 residues. CDR3: CSAKQGRVVEAFF. For the CDR3, the DNA is TGCAGTGCTAAACAGGGTCGTGTTGTTGAAGCTTTCTTT.

This clonotype has just a few counts. CDR3 residues: CASSSTDRRAYEQYF. The CDR3 coding sequence is TGTGCCAGCAGCTCAACGGACAGGCGTGCGTACGAGCAGTACTTC. The chain employs TRBV13 and TRBJ2-7, with 7 bases that match TRBD1. V lost 4 bases to trimming and J lost 4 bases; unmatched junction nucleotides: 10. Germline V gives CDR1 PRHDT, CDR2 FYEKMQ (reference sequence). The CDR3 has 15 residues.

This clonotype has only one observation. The chain carries TRBV4-2 and TRBJ2-1; maybe TRBD2 (6 bases). Germline CDR1 LGHNA, CDR2 YNFKEQ. V was shortened by 0 bases and J by 8 bases, with 20 bases between the two germline ends. This CDR3 region has 17 residues. The CDR3 here is CASSQDHGSGRYDEQFF. The CDR3 DNA is TGTGCCAGCAGCCAAGACCACGGGAGCGGACGATACGATGAGCAGTTCTTC.

This clonotype was seen repeatedly, ten times or more. At one boundary the junction diverges from the germline segment, which might be a read error. V usage is TRBV7-7 and J usage is TRBJ2-3; 9 bases align to TRBD2. There are 17 residues in the CDR3. From germline, CDR1 is SSHAT and CDR2 FNYEAQ (reference sequence). In DNA, the CDR3 is TGTGCTAGCAGCTTAGACGGCGCGGGAGGGCCCTCAGATACGCAGTATTTT. It yields the protein CASSLDGAGGPSDTQYF.

This clonotype has only a few counts. The V and J genes are TRBV4-2 and TRBJ2-3; a weak D match, TRBD1 (5 bases). The CDR3 has 15 residues. Between the trimmed V and J ends, which lost 0 bases and 5 bases, there was a span of 12 bases. CDR1 LGHNA and CDR2 YNFKEQ come from the germline V gene. CDR3 sequence reads: CASSQEGAGLDTQYF. The CDR3 DNA follows: TGTGCCAGCAGCCAAGAAGGGGCAGGCTTAGATACGCAGTATTTT.

Only a few counts were recorded for this clonotype. The V and J genes are TRBV28 and TRBJ2-7, with D unresolved. This CDR3 spans 15 amino acids. V was shortened by 5 bases and J by 0 bases, with 14 bases between the two germline ends. Germline V CDR1 and CDR2: MDHEN, SYDVKM. For the CDR3, the DNA is TGTGCCAGCAGTGACCCGCTCAAGAGCTCCTACGAGCAGTACTTC. Its protein product is CASSDPLKSSYEQYF.

The CDR3 sequence: CASSRLGDGGGTDTQYF. The CDR3 DNA is TGTGCCAGCAGCCGACTAGGGGACGGCGGAGGCACAGATACGCAGTATTTT. The chain employs TRBV4-2 and TRBJ2-3, with a weak D call TRBD2 (6 bases). The V gene's germline CDR1 is LGHNA and CDR2 YNFKEQ. The length of the CDR3 is 17 residues. The V end was cut by 4 bases, the J end by 1 base, with 18 bases between.

The V gene is TRBV7-3, the J gene TRBJ2-4; TRBD2 matches 8 bases. The trim removed 5 bases at V and 7 bases at J, leaving 7 bases unmatched. Germline values: CDR1 SGHTA, CDR2 FQGTGA. CDR3 size: 14 residues. The CDR3 region is CASSPSGSVNIQYF. The CDR3 DNA reads as TGTGCCAGCAGCCCAAGCGGGAGCGTGAACATTCAGTACTTC.

This clonotype was observed many times. The chain combines TRBV6-1 with TRBJ2-1; the D is unclear. Germline CDR1 MNHNS, CDR2 SASEGT. CDR3 length equals 14 residues. Trimming took off 5 bases at V and 5 bases at J, with 13 bases between the two ends. In DNA, the CDR3 is TGTGCCAGCAGTCCTCAGAGGACCCACAATGAGCAGTTCTTC. This translates into CASSPQRTHNEQFF.

The J gene is TRBJ1-3, the V gene TRBV4-1; 7 bases are a match to TRBD1. The CDR3 consists of 16 residues. Germline V gene sequence: CDR1 MGHRA, CDR2 YSYEKL. V trimming: 0 bases; J trimming: 2 bases; junction bases outside the gene matches: 4. Here the CDR3 DNA reads TGCGCCAGCAGCCAAGATGCGACAGGGACTGGAAACACCATATATTTT. It encodes CASSQDATGTGNTIYF.

The gene calls are TRBV20-1 and TRBJ2-5, with D possibly matching TRBD1 (7 bases). Germline CDR1 DFQATT, CDR2 SNEGSKA (reference sequence). V shed 0 bases and J shed 4 bases, with 18 bases lying between them. This CDR3 region has 16 residues. Written as DNA, the CDR3 is TGCAGTGCTAGAGAGTGGGGCAGGGGGAGGATAGAGACCCAGTACTTC. Translated, it gives CSAREWGRGRIETQYF.

To note about this clonotype: A clone one base away is much larger, so this may be a read error. J is TRBJ2-3 and V is TRBV6-5; TRBD1 matches at 8 bases. The CDR3 length is 15 residues. In germline, CDR1 is MNHEY, CDR2 SVGAGI. The DNA of the CDR3 is TGTGCCAGCAGCGCTGTACAGGGGGGTAGCGATACGCATTATTTT. It specifies CASSAVQGGSDTHYF.

This clonotype was observed a few times. The rearrangement uses TRBV19 and TRBJ2-5; D may be TRBD2 (5 bases). The CDR3 covers 13 residues. Germline-derived CDR1 and CDR2 are LNHDA and SQIVND (reference sequence). Trimming removed 5 bases from V and 4 bases from J, with 11 bases in between. As DNA, the CDR3 is TGTGCCAGTAGTTGGGAGAGAGGAGAGACCCAGTACTTC. As protein: CASSWERGETQYF.

The chain joins TRBV12-3 or TRBV12-4 to TRBJ1-4, with D maybe TRBD1 (6 bases). Trimming removed 5 bases from V and 8 bases from J, with 12 bases in between. The CDR3 runs 13 residues. CDR3 nucleotide sequence: TGTGCCAGCAGTCCAACGACAGGCGAAAAACTGTTTTTT. It codes for CASSPTTGEKLFF.

Notes on this clonotype: This may arise from a read error, as a much more abundant clone is one base away. The V and J genes are TRBV20-1 and TRBJ1-5; D unclear. The CDR3 has 11 residues. Germline CDR1 is DFQATT and CDR2 is SNEGSKA (reference sequence). CDR3 nucleotides: TGCGGTGCTAGGCGGGGTCAGCCCCAGCATTTT. This gives the protein CGARRGQPQHF.

In this sample, this clonotype turned up a few times. The V call is TRBV20-1, the J call TRBJ2-1; 11 positions match TRBD2. The germline V gene encodes CDR1 DFQATT and CDR2 SNEGSKA (reference sequence). This CDR3 is 15 amino acids long. V lost 0 bases, J lost 7 bases, and 5 bases stayed unmatched. The CDR3 coding sequence is TGCAGTGCTAGAGATAGAGTAGCGGGAGGGAATGAGCAGTTCTTC. As protein: CSARDRVAGGNEQFF.

As to this clonotype: This clone may be a read error of a much larger clone one base away. It is likely a read error, because the conserved phenylalanine at the end of the CDR3 is missing. V gene TRBV20-1 combines with J gene TRBJ2-3; TRBD1 agrees at 10 bases. J lost 3 bases, V lost 5 bases, and 8 bases had no gene match. Looked up from germline, CDR1 is DFQATT and CDR2 is SNEGSKA (reference sequence). CDR3 length: 15 residues. This chain's CDR3 is CSAPPRTGGTDTQYL. For the CDR3, the DNA is TGCAGTGCTCCGCCCAGGACAGGGGGGACAGATACGCAGTATCTT.

Worth noting for this clonotype: Its ends do not fully match the called genes, so a read error is possible. The chain combines TRBV3-1 with TRBJ2-7; 7 bases are shared with TRBD1. There are 14 residues in the CDR3. In germline, CDR1 is LGHDT, CDR2 YNNKEL (reference sequence). The CDR3 region has the DNA TGTGCCAGCCGCCAGGGGCAGGGGGCCTACGAGCAGTACTTC. Protein sequence: CASRQGQGAYEQYF.

Note on this clonotype: This sequence may be a read error, since a much larger clone differs from it by one base. The V call is TRBV28, the J call TRBJ1-5; weak D call: TRBD1 (6 bases). V was shortened by 4 bases and J by 6 bases, with 13 bases between the two germline ends. The CDR3 is 14 residues long. The germline V gene encodes CDR1 MDHEN and CDR2 SYDVKM. This CDR3 reads CASSSGTWIQPQHF. The CDR3 DNA follows: TGTGCCAGCAGTTCCGGGACATGGATTCAGCCCCAGCATTTT.